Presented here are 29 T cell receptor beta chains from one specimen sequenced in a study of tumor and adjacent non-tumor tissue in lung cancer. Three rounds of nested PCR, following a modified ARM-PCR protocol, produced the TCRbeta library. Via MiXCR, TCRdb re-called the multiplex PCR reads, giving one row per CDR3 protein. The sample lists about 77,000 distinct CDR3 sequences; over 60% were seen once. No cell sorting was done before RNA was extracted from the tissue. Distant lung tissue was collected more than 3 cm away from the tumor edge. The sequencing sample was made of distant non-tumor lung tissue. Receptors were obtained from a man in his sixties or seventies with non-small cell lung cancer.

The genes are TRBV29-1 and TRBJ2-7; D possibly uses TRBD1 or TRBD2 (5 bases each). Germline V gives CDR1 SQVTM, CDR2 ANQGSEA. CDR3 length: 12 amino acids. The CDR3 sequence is CRTWGTNPEQYF. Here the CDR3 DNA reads TGCAGAACCTGGGGGACGAACCCCGAACAGTACTTC.

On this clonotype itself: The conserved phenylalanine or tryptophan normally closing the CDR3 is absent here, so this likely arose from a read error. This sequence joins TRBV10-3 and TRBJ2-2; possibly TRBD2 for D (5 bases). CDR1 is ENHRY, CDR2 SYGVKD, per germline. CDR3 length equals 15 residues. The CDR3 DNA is TGTGCCATCAGTGATTCTCGGGATGCCACCGGGAAGCTGTTTTTA. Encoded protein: CAISDSRDATGKLFL.

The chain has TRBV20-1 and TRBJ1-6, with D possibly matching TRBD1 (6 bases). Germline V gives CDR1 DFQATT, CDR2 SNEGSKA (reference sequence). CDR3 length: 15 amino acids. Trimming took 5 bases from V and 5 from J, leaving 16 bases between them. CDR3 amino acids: CSARSDSFHNSPLHF. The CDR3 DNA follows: TGCAGTGCTCGTTCGGACAGCTTCCATAATTCACCCCTCCACTTT.

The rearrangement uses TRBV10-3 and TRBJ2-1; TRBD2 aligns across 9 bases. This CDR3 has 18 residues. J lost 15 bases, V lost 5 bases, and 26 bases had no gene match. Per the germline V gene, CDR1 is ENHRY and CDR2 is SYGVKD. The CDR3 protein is CAISSNSSRGGTYNVLFF. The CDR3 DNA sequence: TGTGCCATCAGTTCCAATTCCTCGCGGGGGGGAACCTACAATGTGCTGTTCTTC.

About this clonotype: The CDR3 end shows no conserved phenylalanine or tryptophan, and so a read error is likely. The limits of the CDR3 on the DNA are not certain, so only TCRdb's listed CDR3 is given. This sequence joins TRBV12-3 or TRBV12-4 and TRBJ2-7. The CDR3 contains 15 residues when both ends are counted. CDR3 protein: CASSTTSGRTYEHYL.

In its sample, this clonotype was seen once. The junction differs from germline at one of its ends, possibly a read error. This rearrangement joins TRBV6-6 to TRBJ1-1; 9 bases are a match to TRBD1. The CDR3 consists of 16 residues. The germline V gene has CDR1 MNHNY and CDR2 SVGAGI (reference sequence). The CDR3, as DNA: TGTGCCAGCAGTTACCCACCGGGACAGGGAGACACCGAAGCTTTCTTT. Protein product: CASSYPPGQGDTEAFF.

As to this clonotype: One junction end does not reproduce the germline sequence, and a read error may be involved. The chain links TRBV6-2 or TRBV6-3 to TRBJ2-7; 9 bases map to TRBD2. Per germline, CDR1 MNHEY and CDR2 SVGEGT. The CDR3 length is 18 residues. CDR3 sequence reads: CASSYFPSQAGGSYEQYF. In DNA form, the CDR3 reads TGTGCCAGTAGTTACTTCCCATCACAAGCGGGAGGAAGCTACGAGCAGTACTTC.

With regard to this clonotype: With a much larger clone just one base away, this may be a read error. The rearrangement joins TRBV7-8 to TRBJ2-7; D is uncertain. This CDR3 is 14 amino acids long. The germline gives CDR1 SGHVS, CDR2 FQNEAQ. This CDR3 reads CASSLAGLPYEEYF. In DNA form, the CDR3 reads TGTGCCAGCAGCTTAGCTGGGTTACCCTACGAGGAGTACTTC.

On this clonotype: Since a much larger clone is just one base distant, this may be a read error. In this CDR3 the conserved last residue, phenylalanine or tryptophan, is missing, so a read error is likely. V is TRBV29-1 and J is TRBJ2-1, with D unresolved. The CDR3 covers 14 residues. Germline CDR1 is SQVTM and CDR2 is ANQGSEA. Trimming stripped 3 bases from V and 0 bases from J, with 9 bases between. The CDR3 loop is CSVDRPSSYNEQFL. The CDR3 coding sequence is TGCAGCGTTGACAGGCCAAGCTCCTACAATGAGCAGTTCCTC.

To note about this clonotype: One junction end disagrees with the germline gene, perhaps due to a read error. CDR3 nucleotide sequence: TGTGCCAGCTGTTACGACAGGGGGCGATTTCAGCCCCAGCATTTT. It yields the protein CASCYDRGRFQPQHF. The chain carries TRBV6-2 or TRBV6-3 and TRBJ1-5; the match to TRBD1 covers 10 bases. The V gene's germline CDR1 is MNHEY and CDR2 SVGEGT. The CDR3 runs to 15 residues.

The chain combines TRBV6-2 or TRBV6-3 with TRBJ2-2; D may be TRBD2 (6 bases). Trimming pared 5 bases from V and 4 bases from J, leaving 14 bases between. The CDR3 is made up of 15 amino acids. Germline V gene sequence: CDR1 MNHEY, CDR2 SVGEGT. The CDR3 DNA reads TGTGCCAGCAGTCCCGGGACTTGGGGCACCGGGGAGCTGTTTTTT. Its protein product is CASSPGTWGTGELFF.

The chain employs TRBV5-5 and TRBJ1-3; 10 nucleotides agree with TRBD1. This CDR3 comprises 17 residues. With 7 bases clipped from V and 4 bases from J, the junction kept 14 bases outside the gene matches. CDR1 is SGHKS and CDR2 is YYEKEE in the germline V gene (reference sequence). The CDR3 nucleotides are TGTGCCAGCTGCACCTGGACAGGGGGTGCGGCGGGAAACACCATATATTTT. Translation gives CASCTWTGGAAGNTIYF.

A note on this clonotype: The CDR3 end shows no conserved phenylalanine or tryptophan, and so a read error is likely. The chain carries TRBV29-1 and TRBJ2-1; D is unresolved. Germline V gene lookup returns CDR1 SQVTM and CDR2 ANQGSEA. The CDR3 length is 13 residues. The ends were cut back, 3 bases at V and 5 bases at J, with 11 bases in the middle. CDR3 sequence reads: CSVEDEINNEQFS. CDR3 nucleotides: TGCAGCGTTGAGGATGAGATAAACAATGAGCAGTTCTCC.

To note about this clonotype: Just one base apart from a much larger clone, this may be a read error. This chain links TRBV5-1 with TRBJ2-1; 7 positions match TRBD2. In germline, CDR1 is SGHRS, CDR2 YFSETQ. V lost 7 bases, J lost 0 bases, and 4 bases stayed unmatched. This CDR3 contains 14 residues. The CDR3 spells CASASGTSYNEQFF. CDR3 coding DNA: TGCGCCAGCGCAAGCGGGACCTCCTACAATGAGCAGTTCTTC.

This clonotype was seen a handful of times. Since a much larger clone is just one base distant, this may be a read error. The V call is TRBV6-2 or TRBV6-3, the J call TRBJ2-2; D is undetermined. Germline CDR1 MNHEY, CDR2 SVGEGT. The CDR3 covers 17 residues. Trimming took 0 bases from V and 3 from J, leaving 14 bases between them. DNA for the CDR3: TGTGCCAGCAGTTACTCTCTTTATGTGTCGGACACCGGGGAGCTGTTTTTT. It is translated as CASSYSLYVSDTGELFF.

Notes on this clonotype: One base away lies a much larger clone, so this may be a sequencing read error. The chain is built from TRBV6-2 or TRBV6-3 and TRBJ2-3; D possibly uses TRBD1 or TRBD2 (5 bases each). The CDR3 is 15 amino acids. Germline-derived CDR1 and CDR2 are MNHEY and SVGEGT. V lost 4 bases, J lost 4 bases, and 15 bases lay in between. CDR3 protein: CASSWSGPAADTQYF. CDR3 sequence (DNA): TGTGCCAGCAGTTGGTCGGGACCGGCGGCAGATACGCAGTATTTT.

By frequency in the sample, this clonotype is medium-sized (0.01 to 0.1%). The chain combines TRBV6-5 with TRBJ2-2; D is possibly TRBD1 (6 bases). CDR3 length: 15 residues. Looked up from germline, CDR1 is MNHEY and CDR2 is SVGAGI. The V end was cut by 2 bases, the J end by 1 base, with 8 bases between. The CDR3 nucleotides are TGTGCCAGCAGTTACGTGACAGGGAACACCGGGGAGCTGTTTTTT. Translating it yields CASSYVTGNTGELFF.

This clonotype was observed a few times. CDR3 in amino acids: CASRYWSWGYTF. CDR3 sequence (DNA): TGTGCCAGCAGGTACTGGTCGTGGGGTTACACCTTC. The rearrangement links TRBV2 to TRBJ1-2; D is unresolved. From germline, CDR1 is SNHLY and CDR2 FYNNEI. The CDR3 is 12 residues long. Trimming pared 6 bases from V and 11 bases from J, leaving 16 bases between.

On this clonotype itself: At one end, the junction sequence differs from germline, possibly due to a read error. For the CDR3, the DNA is TGTGCCAGCAACCGACAGGGTTCATCGCCCGGCTATACCTTC. This gives the protein CASNRQGSSPGYTF. The rearrangement links TRBV6-2 or TRBV6-3 to TRBJ1-2, with 7 bases identical to TRBD1. This CDR3 has 14 amino acids. CDR1 MNHEY and CDR2 SVGEGT come from the germline V gene.

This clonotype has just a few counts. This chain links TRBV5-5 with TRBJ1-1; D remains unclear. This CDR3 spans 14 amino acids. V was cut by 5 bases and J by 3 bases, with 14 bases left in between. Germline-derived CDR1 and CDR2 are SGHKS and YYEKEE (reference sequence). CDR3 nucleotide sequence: TGTGCCAGCAGTAGGACGGGCGTGGACACTGAAGCTTTCTTT. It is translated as CASSRTGVDTEAFF.

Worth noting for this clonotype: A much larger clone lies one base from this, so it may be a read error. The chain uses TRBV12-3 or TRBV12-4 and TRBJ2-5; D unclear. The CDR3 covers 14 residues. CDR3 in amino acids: CVSSHFEYQETQYF. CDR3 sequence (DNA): TGTGTCAGCAGTCACTTTGAGTACCAAGAGACCCAGTACTTC.

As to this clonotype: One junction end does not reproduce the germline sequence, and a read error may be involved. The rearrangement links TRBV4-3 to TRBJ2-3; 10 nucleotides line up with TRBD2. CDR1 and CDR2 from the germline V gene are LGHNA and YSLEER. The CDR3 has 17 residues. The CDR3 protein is CASSQDGPSGSTDTQYF. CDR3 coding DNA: TGCGCCAGCAGCCAAGATGGCCCTAGCGGGAGCACAGATACACAGTATTTT.

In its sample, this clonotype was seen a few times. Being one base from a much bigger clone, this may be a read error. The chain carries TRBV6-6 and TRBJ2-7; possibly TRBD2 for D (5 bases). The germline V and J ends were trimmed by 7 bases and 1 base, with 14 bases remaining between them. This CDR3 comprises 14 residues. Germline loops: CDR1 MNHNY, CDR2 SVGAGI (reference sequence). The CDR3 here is CASILTGNSYEQYF. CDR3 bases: TGTGCCAGCATTCTAACCGGGAATTCCTACGAGCAGTACTTC.

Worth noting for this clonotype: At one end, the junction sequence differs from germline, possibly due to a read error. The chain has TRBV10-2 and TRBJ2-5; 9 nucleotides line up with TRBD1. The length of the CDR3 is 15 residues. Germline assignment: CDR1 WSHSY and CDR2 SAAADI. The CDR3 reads CASRDMGQGEENQYF. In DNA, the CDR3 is TGCGCCAGCCGAGATATGGGACAGGGAGAAGAGAACCAGTACTTC.

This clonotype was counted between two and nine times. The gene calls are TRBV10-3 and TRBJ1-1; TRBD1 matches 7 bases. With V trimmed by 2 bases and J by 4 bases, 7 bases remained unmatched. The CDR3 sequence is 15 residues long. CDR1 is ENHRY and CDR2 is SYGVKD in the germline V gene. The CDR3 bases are TGTGCCATCAGTGAGCCACAGGGGCATGTCACTGAAGCTTTCTTT. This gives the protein CAISEPQGHVTEAFF.

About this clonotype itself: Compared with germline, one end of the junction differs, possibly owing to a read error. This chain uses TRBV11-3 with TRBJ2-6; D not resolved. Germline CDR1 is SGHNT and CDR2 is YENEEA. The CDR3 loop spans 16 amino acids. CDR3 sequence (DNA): TGTGCCAGCAGCTTGCGACTGAGCTCTGGGGTCAACATCCTGACTTTC. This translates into CASSLRLSSGVNILTF.

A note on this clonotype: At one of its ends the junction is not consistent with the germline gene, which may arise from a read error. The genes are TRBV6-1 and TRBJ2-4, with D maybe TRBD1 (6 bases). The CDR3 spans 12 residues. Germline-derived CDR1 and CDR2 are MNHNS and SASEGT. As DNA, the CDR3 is TGTGCCAGCAGAGGGGACAAAAATATTCAGTACTTC. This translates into CASRGDKNIQYF.

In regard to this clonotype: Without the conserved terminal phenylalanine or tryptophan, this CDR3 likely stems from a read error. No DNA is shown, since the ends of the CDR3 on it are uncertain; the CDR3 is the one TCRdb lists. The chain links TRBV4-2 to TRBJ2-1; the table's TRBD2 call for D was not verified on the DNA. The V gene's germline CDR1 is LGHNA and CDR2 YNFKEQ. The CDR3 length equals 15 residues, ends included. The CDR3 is CASSQVRGSDNELFY.

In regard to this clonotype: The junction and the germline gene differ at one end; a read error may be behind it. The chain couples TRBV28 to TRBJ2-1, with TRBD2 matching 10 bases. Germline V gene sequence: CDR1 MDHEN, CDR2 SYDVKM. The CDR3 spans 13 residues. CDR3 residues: CVSGRGTVNEQFF. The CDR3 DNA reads TGTGTCAGCGGGAGGGGGACCGTCAATGAACAGTTCTTC. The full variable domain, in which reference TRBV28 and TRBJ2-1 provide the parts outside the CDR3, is DVKVTQSSRYLVKRTGEKVFLECVQDMDHENMFWYRQDPGLGLRLIYFSYDVKMKEKGDIPEGYSVSREKKERFSLILESASTNQTSMYLCVSGRGTVNEQFFGPGTRLTVL.